Listed below are T cell receptor beta chains from one sample, sequenced in a study of blood T cells in healthy people across ages. MiXCR, applied by TCRdb to the 5' RACE reads, yields one record per CDR3 protein. Of approximately 900,000 distinct CDR3 sequences in the sample, about 28% are singletons; the top ten hold about 9.4%. These data also featured in a second study, about T cells of mothers and their children.

The sequenced sample consisted of blood. The receptors here all came from a woman in her thirties or forties in good health. Both conserved end residues are part of each CDR3. Fields, in order: J gene, clone size, V gene, CDR3 length, CDR3 protein. Size values are once, few and many counts, or a class for expanded clones, and some rows have none.

J gene: TRBJ1-1; clone size: .; V gene: TRBV6-6; CDR3 length: 15; CDR3 protein: CASRPQQISNTEAFF
J gene: TRBJ1-5; clone size: many; V gene: TRBV29-1; CDR3 length: 13; CDR3 protein: CSVKTGSGQPQHF
J gene: TRBJ2-3; clone size: .; V gene: TRBV27; CDR3 length: 13; CDR3 protein: CASSFLTDATQYF
J gene: TRBJ2-7; clone size: few; V gene: TRBV29-1; CDR3 length: 13; CDR3 protein: CSAMDVDSYEQYF
J gene: TRBJ1-1; clone size: .; V gene: TRBV12-3/TRBV12-4; CDR3 length: 15; CDR3 protein: CASSGRTVIYTEAFF
J gene: TRBJ2-7; clone size: few; V gene: TRBV28; CDR3 length: 13; CDR3 protein: CASNNRGVDEQYF
J gene: TRBJ1-2; clone size: many; V gene: TRBV20-1; CDR3 length: 12; CDR3 protein: CSARNRDYGYTF
J gene: TRBJ2-6; clone size: many; V gene: TRBV7-9; CDR3 length: 15; CDR3 protein: CASSPLGEKTNVLTF
J gene: TRBJ2-7; clone size: many; V gene: TRBV28; CDR3 length: 15; CDR3 protein: CASSLNPRGPYEQYF
J gene: TRBJ1-1; clone size: few; V gene: TRBV28; CDR3 length: 15; CDR3 protein: CASSLGGGRHTEAFF
J gene: TRBJ2-5; clone size: few; V gene: TRBV19; CDR3 length: 14; CDR3 protein: CASTPRGGRETQYF
J gene: TRBJ2-1; clone size: few; V gene: TRBV12-3/TRBV12-4; CDR3 length: 14; CDR3 protein: CASSLAGGDNEQFF
J gene: TRBJ2-3; clone size: many; V gene: TRBV4-3; CDR3 length: 17; CDR3 protein: CASSQEGTLGGSDTQYF
J gene: TRBJ1-6; clone size: many; V gene: TRBV15; CDR3 length: 13; CDR3 protein: CATSRGAVSPLHF
J gene: TRBJ1-5; clone size: .; V gene: TRBV24-1; CDR3 length: 16; CDR3 protein: CATSDQTGNSNQPQHF